Below, 6 T cell receptor beta chains from the same sample are listed, as sequenced in a study of OX40 agonist ivuxolimab in advanced cancers. TCRdb keeps only in-frame clones here, not all; method: immunoSEQ multiplex PCR. The table records about 46,000 clones, 82% of them present only once. The starting material was CD4+ or CD8+ T cells sorted from blood, obtained in a trial of the OX40 agonist ivuxolimab. Receptors originate from an adult with an advanced solid tumor such as melanoma, head and neck, liver or kidney cancer.

The V gene is TRBV6-1, the J gene TRBJ2-5, with 8 bases lining up with TRBD2. The CDR3 contains 18 residues. The V gene's germline CDR1 is MNHNS and CDR2 SASEGT. Trimming removed 4 bases from V and 4 bases from J; junction bases left unmatched: 17. CDR3 nucleotide sequence: TGTGCCAGCAGTGCCCGACCTTCGGGGGGGGCGCCGGTAGAGACCCAGTACTTC. Residues: CASSARPSGGAPVETQYF.

The J gene is TRBJ2-7, the V gene TRBV25-1, with 8 bases matching TRBD2. The germline V gene has CDR1 MGHDK and CDR2 SYGVNS. This CDR3 has 15 amino acids. Trimming cost V 3 bases and J 2 bases; bases outside gene matches: 6. The CDR3 DNA sequence: TGTGCCAGCAGTGACCCCAGCGGGGGCCCCTACGAGCAGTACTTC. It translates to CASSDPSGGPYEQYF.

The J gene is TRBJ2-2, the V gene TRBV5-4; perhaps D is TRBD1 or TRBD2 (5 bases each). There are 15 residues in the CDR3. The V gene lost 5 bases and the J gene lost 4 bases, with 15 bases spanning the gap. Per germline, CDR1 SGHNT and CDR2 YYREEE (reference sequence). The CDR3 loop reads CASRPSGTVTGELFF. The DNA for the CDR3 is TGTGCCAGCAGGCCCTCCGGGACGGTCACCGGGGAGCTGTTTTTT. Combining the CDR3 with reference TRBV5-4 and TRBJ2-2 gives the whole variable domain ETGVTQSPTHLIKTRGQQVTLRCSSQSGHNTVSWYQQALGQGPQFIFQYYREEENGRGNFPPRFSGLQFPNYSSELNVNALELDDSALYLCASRPSGTVTGELFFGEGSRLTVL.

V gene TRBV4-3 combines with J gene TRBJ1-4; no clear D. Trimming took off 3 bases at V and 7 bases at J, with 12 bases between the two ends. Germline CDR1 and CDR2: LGHNA and YSLEER. CDR3 size: 14 residues. CDR3 coding DNA: TGCGCCAGCAGCCAGAATAAGGGTGGTGAAAAACTGTTTTTT. It translates to CASSQNKGGEKLFF.

V gene TRBV7-9 combines with J gene TRBJ2-1; 8 bases align to TRBD1. V lost 1 base and J lost 7; bases outside the gene matches: 3. This CDR3 has 14 amino acids. Germline CDR1 and CDR2: SEHNR and FQNEAQ (reference sequence). Here the CDR3 DNA reads TGTGCCAGCAGCTTAGTACAGGGGGAGAATGAGCAGTTCTTC. Its protein is CASSLVQGENEQFF.

In this sample, this clone turned up a few times. J is TRBJ1-6 and V is TRBV19; TRBD1 is a possible D gene (5 bases). Per germline, CDR1 LNHDA and CDR2 SQIVND (reference sequence). This CDR3 has 13 residues. Trimming shortened V by 4 bases and J by 7 bases, and 8 bases separated the two germline ends. The CDR3 nucleotides read TGTGCCAGTAGTAACTGGGACAATTCACCCCTCCACTTT. Its protein product is CASSNWDNSPLHF.